This T cell receptor (beta chain) is from a study of regulatory T cells in long-lasting Graves disease. Across the whole study: Those Graves' patients who were newly diagnosed had been on antithyroid drugs under 3 months.

Time point reported: newly diagnosed GD, antithyroid drugs for less than 3 months. PBMC RNA was the source of the TCR library. Broader study findings: There were preferences for TRBV28, TRBJ1-2 and TRBJ2-5 in persistent disease. TCR diversity was lower in persistent Graves' patients (versus newly diagnosed ones).

This clonotype has at least ten counts. Its antigen remains unidentified. CDR1 is SGHAT and CDR2 is FQNNGV in the germline V gene. The V end was cut by 5 bases, the J end by 0 bases, with 8 bases between. CDR3 length: 14 residues. Arm-PCR of CDR3 regions and iRepertoire HTBI primers were used to build TCR beta libraries. TCRdb fed the multiplex PCR reads into MiXCR, producing one record per CDR3 protein. The data hold 580,000 or so distinct CDR3 sequences, with 15% to 20% observed a single time. The same specimen was also included in a second study, on T cells in Graves' hyperthyroidism and ophthalmopathy. That paper adds: The HTBI set primed first-round TCR CDR3 RT-PCR.

V and J are TRBV11-2 and TRBJ2-1; TRBD1 or TRBD2 may be the D gene (5 bases each). The sample here was peripheral blood mononuclear cells (PBMCs), taken at new diagnosis, from a patient treated with antithyroid drugs. This sequence originates from a young man with Graves disease. CDR3 coding DNA: TGTGCCAGCAGCCGGGACCTCTCCTACAATGAGCAGTTCTTC. Encoded protein: CASSRDLSYNEQFF.